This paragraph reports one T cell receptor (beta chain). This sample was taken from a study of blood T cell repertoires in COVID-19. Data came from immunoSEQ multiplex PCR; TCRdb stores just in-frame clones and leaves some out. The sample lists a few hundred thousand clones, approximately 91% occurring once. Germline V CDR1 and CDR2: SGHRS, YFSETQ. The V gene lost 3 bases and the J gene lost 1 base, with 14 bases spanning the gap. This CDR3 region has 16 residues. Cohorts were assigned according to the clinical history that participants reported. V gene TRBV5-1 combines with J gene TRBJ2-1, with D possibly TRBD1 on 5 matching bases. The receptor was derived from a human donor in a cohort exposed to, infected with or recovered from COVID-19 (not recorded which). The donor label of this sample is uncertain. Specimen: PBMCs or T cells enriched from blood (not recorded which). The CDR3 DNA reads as TGCGCCAGCAGCTGGATGTCAAAGGGGTCCTACAATGAGCAGTTCTTC. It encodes CASSWMSKGSYNEQFF.